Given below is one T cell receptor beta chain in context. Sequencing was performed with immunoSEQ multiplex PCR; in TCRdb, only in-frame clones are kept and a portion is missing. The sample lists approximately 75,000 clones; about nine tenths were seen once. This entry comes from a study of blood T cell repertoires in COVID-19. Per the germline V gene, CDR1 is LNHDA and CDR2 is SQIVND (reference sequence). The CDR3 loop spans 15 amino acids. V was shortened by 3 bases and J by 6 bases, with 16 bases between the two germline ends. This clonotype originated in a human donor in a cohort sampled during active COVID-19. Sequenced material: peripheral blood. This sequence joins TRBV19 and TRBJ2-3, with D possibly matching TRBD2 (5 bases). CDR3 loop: CASSIGGIRSDTQYF. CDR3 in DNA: TGTGCCAGTAGTATCGGAGGAATACGATCCGATACGCAGTATTTT.